A selection of T cell receptor beta chains follows, all from one sample in a study of shared clonotypes between healthy human individuals. Libraries were prepared by immunoSEQ multiplex PCR; TCRdb keeps only in-frame clonotypes and omits some of them. The sample lists around 240,000 clones, 50% to 80% occurring once. The sample consisted of memory CD4+ T cells sorted from blood. These receptors were obtained from a man aged 25-40 years in good health. Each CDR3 is given with its conserved first and last residue. The order of the fields is V gene, clone size, J gene, D gene, CDR3 protein, CDR3 DNA. D genes are given only for firm matches. Expanded clones are given a class, and other clones once, few, many or no size at all.

v_gene: TRBV25-1
abundance: .
j_gene: TRBJ2-1
d_gene: TRBD1
CDR3aa: CASRDRGKNEQFF
CDR3nt: TGTGCCAGCCGGGACAGGGGAAAGAATGAGCAGTTCTTC

v_gene: TRBV28
abundance: .
j_gene: TRBJ2-7
d_gene: .
CDR3aa: CASSLGGTYEQYF
CDR3nt: TGTGCCAGCAGTTTGGGCGGTACCTACGAGCAGTACTTC

v_gene: TRBV11-2
abundance: few
j_gene: TRBJ2-7
d_gene: TRBD2
CDR3aa: CASSAGSGSSYEQYF
CDR3nt: TGTGCCAGCAGCGCGGGGAGCGGGAGTTCCTACGAGCAGTACTTC

v_gene: TRBV30
abundance: .
j_gene: TRBJ1-2
d_gene: .
CDR3aa: CAWSGAGSMKGYTF
CDR3nt: TGTGCCTGGAGTGGGGCAGGCTCTATGAAGGGCTACACCTTC

v_gene: TRBV28
abundance: .
j_gene: TRBJ2-1
d_gene: TRBD2
CDR3aa: CASGELGLAGAVHEQFF
CDR3nt: TGTGCCAGCGGGGAACTCGGACTAGCGGGAGCAGTTCATGAGCAGTTCTTC

v_gene: TRBV5-6
abundance: .
j_gene: TRBJ1-2
d_gene: .
CDR3aa: CASGKDSLRGYTF
CDR3nt: TGTGCCAGCGGAAAGGATTCTCTACGGGGCTACACCTTC

v_gene: TRBV2
abundance: many
j_gene: TRBJ2-1
d_gene: TRBD2
CDR3aa: CASSSLAGDYNEQFF
CDR3nt: TGTGCCAGCAGTAGCCTAGCGGGAGACTACAATGAGCAGTTCTTC

v_gene: TRBV25-1
abundance: .
j_gene: TRBJ2-1
d_gene: .
CDR3aa: CASSEGQGKDNEQFF
CDR3nt: TGTGCCAGCAGTGAAGGGCAGGGTAAGGACAATGAGCAGTTCTTC

v_gene: TRBV5-5
abundance: .
j_gene: TRBJ1-1
d_gene: .
CDR3aa: CASSITGLRTEAFF
CDR3nt: TGTGCCAGCAGCATCACGGGCTTACGAACTGAAGCTTTCTTT

v_gene: TRBV21-1
abundance: .
j_gene: TRBJ2-1
d_gene: .
CDR3aa: CASSPGTRSANEQFF
CDR3nt: TGTGCCAGCAGTCCCGGGACTAGGTCGGCCAATGAGCAGTTCTTC

v_gene: TRBV15
abundance: many
j_gene: TRBJ2-1
d_gene: .
CDR3aa: CATQIDVGYNEQFF
CDR3nt: TGTGCCACCCAGATAGATGTCGGATACAATGAGCAGTTCTTC

v_gene: TRBV5-8
abundance: few
j_gene: TRBJ1-2
d_gene: .
CDR3aa: CASSLIRATGYTF
CDR3nt: TGTGCCAGCAGCTTGATCAGGGCGACTGGCTACACCTTC

v_gene: TRBV6-1
abundance: .
j_gene: TRBJ2-4
d_gene: TRBD2
CDR3aa: CASSEVQGLAGGPSDIQYF
CDR3nt: TGTGCCAGCAGTGAAGTCCAGGGACTAGCGGGAGGGCCCTCTGACATTCAGTACTTC

v_gene: TRBV7-8
abundance: .
j_gene: TRBJ1-4
d_gene: TRBD1
CDR3aa: CASSYDRGSNEKLFF
CDR3nt: TGTGCCAGCAGCTACGACAGGGGATCTAATGAAAAACTGTTTTTT

v_gene: TRBV15
abundance: .
j_gene: TRBJ2-3
d_gene: TRBD1
CDR3aa: CATSRDYYRGLADTQYF
CDR3nt: TGTGCCACCAGCAGAGATTACTACAGGGGGTTGGCAGATACGCAGTATTTT

v_gene: TRBV5-5
abundance: .
j_gene: TRBJ2-3
d_gene: TRBD2
CDR3aa: CASSLAGVDGTDTQYF
CDR3nt: TGTGCCAGCAGCTTAGCGGGAGTCGACGGCACAGATACGCAGTATTTT

v_gene: TRBV11-2
abundance: .
j_gene: TRBJ2-7
d_gene: .
CDR3aa: CASSRGQTYEQYF
CDR3nt: TGTGCCAGCAGCCGCGGACAGACCTACGAGCAGTACTTC

v_gene: TRBV18
abundance: .
j_gene: TRBJ2-2
d_gene: .
CDR3aa: CASSPGATNTGELFF
CDR3nt: TGTGCCAGCTCACCGGGAGCAACGAACACCGGGGAGCTGTTTTTT

v_gene: TRBV28
abundance: .
j_gene: TRBJ2-3
d_gene: .
CDR3aa: CASTTPGETDTQYF
CDR3nt: TGTGCCAGCACCACCCCAGGCGAGACAGATACGCAGTATTTT

v_gene: TRBV5-1
abundance: .
j_gene: TRBJ2-5
d_gene: TRBD2
CDR3aa: CASSLIAGAQETQYF
CDR3nt: TGCGCCAGCAGCTTGATAGCGGGAGCTCAAGAGACCCAGTACTTC

v_gene: TRBV19
abundance: .
j_gene: TRBJ2-7
d_gene: TRBD2
CDR3aa: CASSKGLAGGIEQYF
CDR3nt: TGTGCCAGTAGTAAGGGACTAGCGGGTGGAATCGAGCAGTACTTC

v_gene: TRBV2
abundance: .
j_gene: TRBJ2-3
d_gene: TRBD2
CDR3aa: CASTRTSGRLGTDTQYF
CDR3nt: TGTGCCAGCACCCGGACTAGCGGGAGACTCGGCACAGATACGCAGTATTTT

v_gene: TRBV2
abundance: few
j_gene: TRBJ2-7
d_gene: TRBD1
CDR3aa: CAITGGPYEQYF
CDR3nt: TGTGCCATCACAGGGGGGCCCTACGAGCAGTACTTC

v_gene: TRBV14
abundance: .
j_gene: TRBJ1-1
d_gene: TRBD1
CDR3aa: CASSFDQTGQAFF
CDR3nt: TGTGCCAGCAGCTTCGACCAGACAGGGCAGGCTTTCTTT

v_gene: TRBV19
abundance: few
j_gene: TRBJ2-5
d_gene: TRBD1
CDR3aa: CASSRDRDQETQYF
CDR3nt: TGTGCCAGTAGCCGGGACAGGGATCAAGAGACCCAGTACTTC

v_gene: TRBV27
abundance: .
j_gene: TRBJ2-4
d_gene: TRBD1
CDR3aa: CASITGGTGGVIAKNIQYF
CDR3nt: TGTGCCAGCATTACGGGTGGGACAGGGGGAGTGATTGCCAAAAACATTCAGTACTTC

v_gene: TRBV25-1
abundance: few
j_gene: TRBJ1-1
d_gene: .
CDR3aa: CASTQGRMNTEAFF
CDR3nt: TGTGCCAGCACCCAAGGACGGATGAACACTGAAGCTTTCTTT